Below, 2 T cell receptor beta chains from the same sample are listed, as sequenced in a study of blood T cell repertoires in COVID-19. Assay used: immunoSEQ multiplex PCR; TCRdb lists only in-frame clones, some missing. The sample records roughly 150,000 clones, around 83% being singletons. The source material was peripheral blood. Receptors originate from a woman between 45 and 65 years old in a cohort sampled during active or convalescent COVID-19.

The chain uses TRBV20-1 and TRBJ2-4; 8 positions match TRBD1. V was pared by 3 bases and J by 6 bases, with 16 bases of the junction left unmatched. The CDR3 length is 17 residues. The germline CDR1 and CDR2 sequences are DFQATT and SNEGSKA (reference sequence). The CDR3 nucleotides are TGCAGTGCTAGTGGTGGACAGGGAATGTGGGCGCCAAACATTCAGTACTTC. It yields the protein CSASGGQGMWAPNIQYF.

The chain couples TRBV4-1 to TRBJ2-6, with 8 positions matching TRBD2. The CDR3 spans 16 residues. CDR1 and CDR2 from the germline V gene are MGHRA and YSYEKL. V shed 3 bases and J 5 bases; nucleotides not matched to a gene: 6. CDR3 in DNA: TGCGCCAGCAGCCAGAGTAGCGGGGACTGGGCCAACGTCCTGACTTTC. Its translation is CASSQSSGDWANVLTF.